The 31 T cell receptor beta chains presented below share a single source sample, sequenced in a study of blood T cell repertoires in COVID-19 (dated by TCRdb to 2019 to 2021). Library preparation employed the immunoSEQ multiplex PCR assay. TCRdb took over this immuneACCESS table, retaining in-frame rearrangements with V and J assigned. Such tables are incomplete; in checked studies, under half of the missing clones stem from an unresolved V gene, and the remainder is unexplained. The sample table shows around 270,000 clones, and 88% are seen once. The ten most abundant clones make up approximately 4% of the sample. The sequenced material came from peripheral blood. Receptors originate from a man in his 60s who had recovered from COVID-19.

The chain has TRBV7-2 and TRBJ1-1; weak D call: TRBD1 (6 bases). Germline loops: CDR1 SGHTA, CDR2 FQGNSA. The length of the CDR3 is 15 residues. V lost 5 bases to trimming and J lost 3 bases, with 16 bases between them. DNA of the CDR3: TGTGCCAGCAGCCGCGAGTGGGGGCGCGACACTGAAGCTTTCTTT. Its protein is CASSREWGRDTEAFF.

The V and J genes are TRBV9 and TRBJ2-5; 11 nucleotides match TRBD2. This CDR3 region has 17 residues. Germline V gene data show CDR1 as SGDLS and CDR2 as YYNGEE. The ends lost 0 bases at V and 2 bases at J; junction bases unmatched: 6. The DNA of the CDR3 is TGTGCCAGCAGCGTAGCTCAGGGACTAGCGGCACAAGAGACCCAGTACTTC. Translated: CASSVAQGLAAQETQYF.

The CDR3 DNA reads TGTGCCAGTAGTATTGTTGAGACAGGGAAGGGCGAGCAGTACTTC. It codes for CASSIVETGKGEQYF. The chain recombines TRBV19 with TRBJ2-7, with 7 bases lining up with TRBD1. CDR1 and CDR2 from the germline V gene are LNHDA and SQIVND (reference sequence). V trimming: 3 bases; J trimming: 6 bases; junction bases outside the gene matches: 11. CDR3 size: 15 residues.

The chain is built from TRBV6-5 and TRBJ2-3; 11 bases are a match to TRBD1. V lost 2 bases, J lost 2 bases, and 3 bases stayed unmatched. CDR1 and CDR2 from the germline V gene are MNHEY and SVGAGI. This CDR3 contains 16 residues. The CDR3 DNA sequence: TGTGCCAGCAGTTACAGGACAGGGGGCGTCACAGATACGCAGTATTTT. Amino acid sequence: CASSYRTGGVTDTQYF.

Points on this clone: The same CDR3 is also encoded by other DNA sequences in this sample. The V gene is TRBV5-1, the J gene TRBJ2-7; 8 nucleotides line up with TRBD1. The CDR3 sequence is 14 residues long. Germline lookup yields CDR1 SGHRS and CDR2 YFSETQ. Losses at the gene ends were 2 bases for V and 1 base for J; bases not matched to a gene: 2. The CDR3 loop is CASSFGTGSYEQYF. CDR3 in DNA: TGCGCCAGCAGCTTTGGGACAGGATCCTACGAGCAGTACTTC.

Of note for this clone: The junction differs from germline at one of its ends, possibly a read error. This sequence joins TRBV10-2 and TRBJ2-3; TRBD1 matches 9 bases. In germline, CDR1 is WSHSY, CDR2 SAAADI. The CDR3 consists of 12 residues. The CDR3 is CASSDGDRAHHF. CDR3 DNA sequence: TGCGCCAGCAGTGACGGGGACAGGGCTCACCATTTT.

V usage is TRBV7-9 and J usage is TRBJ2-2; D remains unclear. Germline loops: CDR1 SEHNR, CDR2 FQNEAQ (reference sequence). V shed 4 bases and J shed 0 bases, with 9 bases lying between them. The length of the CDR3 is 15 residues. The CDR3 region has the DNA TGTGCCAGCAGCTCCTTGTGGCCGAACACCGGGGAGCTGTTTTTT. It yields the protein CASSSLWPNTGELFF. The full variable domain, with the rest looked up from reference TRBV7-9 and TRBJ2-2, is DTGVSQNPRHKITKRGQNVTFRCDPISEHNRLYWYRQTLGQGPEFLTYFQNEAQLEKSRLLSDRFSAERPKGSFSTLEIQRTEQGDSAMYLCASSSLWPNTGELFFGEGSRLTVL.

V and J are TRBV24-1 and TRBJ2-1; 9 positions agree with TRBD1. The trim removed 2 bases at V and 1 base at J, leaving 5 bases unmatched. The CDR3 is 17 amino acids. Germline V lookup: CDR1 KGHDR, CDR2 SFDVKD. CDR3 region: CATSDSRQGESYNEQFF. DNA for the CDR3: TGTGCCACCAGTGATTCCAGACAGGGGGAGTCCTACAATGAGCAGTTCTTC.

V is TRBV19 and J is TRBJ2-3; D is uncertain. Trimming left V 2 bases short and J 0 bases short, with 15 bases between. From germline, CDR1 is LNHDA and CDR2 SQIVND (reference sequence). This CDR3 has 17 amino acids. CDR3 loop: CASSINPSGSSTDTQYF. CDR3 DNA sequence: TGTGCCAGTAGTATAAATCCCTCAGGCTCTAGCACAGATACGCAGTATTTT.

J is TRBJ2-7 and V is TRBV18; 11 bases are a match to TRBD2. The ends lost 0 bases at V and 4 bases at J; junction bases unmatched: 5. The CDR3 extends over 16 amino acids. The V gene's germline CDR1 is KGHSH and CDR2 LQKENI. CDR3 residues: CASSPPGTSGLYEQYF. The CDR3 region has the DNA TGTGCCAGCTCACCACCGGGGACTAGCGGATTGTACGAGCAGTACTTC.

The chain is built from TRBV5-1 and TRBJ1-2; TRBD1 aligns across 9 bases. The CDR3 loop spans 17 amino acids. V lost 0 bases to trimming and J lost 1 base; unmatched junction nucleotides: 7. Germline V lookup: CDR1 SGHRS, CDR2 YFSETQ. This CDR3 reads CASSLGTGAQVNYGYTF. DNA for the CDR3: TGCGCCAGCAGCTTGGGGACAGGGGCACAAGTTAACTATGGCTACACCTTC.

The chain combines TRBV24-1 with TRBJ2-3, with 10 bases identical to TRBD1. The CDR3 length is 17 residues. In germline, CDR1 is KGHDR, CDR2 SFDVKD. V lost 1 base and J lost 6; bases outside the gene matches: 9. CDR3 sequence reads: CATSDLGDRGFSDTQYF. For the CDR3, the DNA is TGTGCCACCAGTGATTTAGGGGACAGGGGCTTTTCGGATACGCAGTATTTT.

The chain joins TRBV21-1 to TRBJ1-1; the table calls TRBD1, which could not be checked here. TRBV21-1 constitutes a pseudogene. CDR3 length: 15 residues. For the CDR3, the DNA is TGTGCCAGCAGCAAAGAGGGACAGGACGACACTGAAGCTTTCTTT. It specifies CASSKEGQDDTEAFF.

In this sample, this clone turned up a few times. This rearrangement joins TRBV2 to TRBJ1-2, with 7 bases aligning to TRBD1. Germline V CDR1 and CDR2: SNHLY, FYNNEI. The CDR3 is 12 amino acids. The trim removed 8 bases at V and 2 bases at J, leaving 2 bases unmatched. The CDR3 DNA sequence: TGTGCCAGCGGACAGGCCAACTATGGCTACACCTTC. It specifies CASGQANYGYTF.

The chain has TRBV18 and TRBJ2-5; 9 nucleotides agree with TRBD2. The germline V gene encodes CDR1 KGHSH and CDR2 LQKENI. This CDR3 is built from 15 residues. After removal of 1 base from V and 3 bases from J, the junction contained 3 bases not matched to a gene. CDR3 loop: CASSPLAGDEETQYF. CDR3 sequence (DNA): TGTGCCAGCTCACCACTAGCGGGGGACGAAGAGACCCAGTACTTC.

The chain joins TRBV6-5 to TRBJ2-1, with TRBD2 as a possible D gene (5 bases). CDR3 length: 15 amino acids. The germline gives CDR1 MNHEY, CDR2 SVGAGI. V was cut by 8 bases and J by 0 bases, with 14 bases left in between. CDR3: CASGLVGSSYNEQFF. The CDR3, as DNA: TGTGCCAGCGGCCTCGTAGGGAGCTCCTACAATGAGCAGTTCTTC.

V usage is TRBV15 and J usage is TRBJ1-6, with unresolved D. Between the trimmed V and J ends, which lost 0 bases and 10 bases, there was a span of 13 bases. CDR3 length: 15 amino acids. CDR1 LNHNV and CDR2 YYDKDF come from the germline V gene (reference sequence). CDR3 DNA: TGTGCCACCAGCAGAGAGGTAGGAGGAGAGTCACCCCTCCACTTT. Its protein product is CATSREVGGESPLHF.

The chain uses TRBV10-3 and TRBJ2-1; 14 positions match TRBD2. The germline gives CDR1 ENHRY, CDR2 SYGVKD. The length of the CDR3 is 16 residues. V gave up 8 bases and J gave up 2 bases; unmatched junction bases: 5. The CDR3 region is CAISGTSGGTYNEQFF. The CDR3 DNA reads TGTGCCATCTCCGGGACTAGCGGGGGCACCTACAATGAGCAGTTCTTC.

This sequence joins TRBV5-1 and TRBJ2-1; 10 bases map to TRBD2. V lost 3 bases and J lost 4; bases outside the gene matches: 13. Germline CDR1 SGHRS, CDR2 YFSETQ. CDR3 length: 18 residues. CDR3 region: CASSYRGGASGSYNEQFF. The CDR3 DNA follows: TGCGCCAGCAGCTACCGTGGAGGGGCTAGCGGGAGTTACAATGAGCAGTTCTTC.

This sequence joins TRBV7-6 and TRBJ2-7; 9 nucleotides align to TRBD1. CDR1 is SGHVS, CDR2 FNYEAQ, per germline. Germline trimming cut 5 bases from V and 3 bases from J; bases unmatched to any gene: 5. The CDR3 covers 14 residues. Written as DNA, the CDR3 is TGTGCCAGCAGCAACTCGGGACAGGGCTACGAGCAGTACTTC. Its protein product is CASSNSGQGYEQYF. Complete variable domain (other parts from reference TRBV7-6 and TRBJ2-7): GAGVSQSPRYKVTKRGQDVALRCDPISGHVSLYWYRQALGQGPEFLTYFNYEAQQDKSGLPNDRFSAERPEGSISTLTIQRTEQRDSAMYRCASSNSGQGYEQYFGPGTRLTVT.

J is TRBJ2-7 and V is TRBV4-1; D possibly corresponds to TRBD2 (6 bases). The CDR3 is made up of 17 amino acids. V lost 0 bases and J 9 bases, leaving 24 bases between the germline ends. Per the germline V gene, CDR1 is MGHRA and CDR2 is YSYEKL. CDR3 in amino acids: CASSQDAPSGRDFGQYF. DNA for the CDR3: TGCGCCAGCAGCCAAGATGCCCCCTCAGGAAGGGACTTTGGGCAGTACTTC.

The chain has TRBV2 and TRBJ2-7; 8 nucleotides align to TRBD1. This CDR3 is 14 amino acids long. J lost 0 bases, V lost 5 bases, and 3 bases had no gene match. Germline CDR1 reads SNHLY; CDR2 reads FYNNEI. CDR3 nucleotide sequence: TGTGCCAGCAGTTGGACAGGGCCCTCCTACGAGCAGTACTTC. It specifies CASSWTGPSYEQYF.

With respect to this clone: The same CDR3 arises from other DNA sequences in this sample as well. This chain connects TRBV18 to TRBJ2-5; 12 bases are shared with TRBD2. V was pared by 0 bases and J by 4 bases, with 3 bases of the junction left unmatched. The CDR3 sequence is 16 residues long. Germline values: CDR1 KGHSH, CDR2 LQKENI. CDR3 sequence (DNA): TGTGCCAGCTCACCACCGGGACTAGCGGGCGGAGAGACCCAGTACTTC. The encoded protein is CASSPPGLAGGETQYF.

The chain has TRBV19 and TRBJ2-7, with a possible D match to TRBD1 (5 bases). Trimming took 3 bases from V and 4 from J, leaving 7 bases between them. This CDR3 has 12 residues. Per germline, CDR1 LNHDA and CDR2 SQIVND (reference sequence). This CDR3 reads CASSIQGYEQYF. CDR3 nucleotides: TGTGCCAGTAGTATTCAGGGATACGAGCAGTACTTC.

Only one count was recorded for this clone. The J gene is TRBJ2-2, the V gene TRBV4-1; no clear D gene. Germline V gene sequence: CDR1 MGHRA, CDR2 YSYEKL. The CDR3 totals 19 residues. The V gene lost 0 bases and the J gene lost 0 bases, with 17 bases spanning the gap. DNA of the CDR3: TGCGCCAGCAGCCAAGATTCCCCCAAGAGCTACGCGAACACCGGGGAGCTGTTTTTT. This translates into CASSQDSPKSYANTGELFF.

The chain combines TRBV7-2 with TRBJ1-4, with 11 bases fitting TRBD1. Germline-derived CDR1 and CDR2 are SGHTA and FQGNSA. V was pared by 4 bases and J by 6 bases, with 4 bases of the junction left unmatched. The CDR3 length is 15 residues. This CDR3 reads CASSWDRGRDEKLFF. Written as DNA, the CDR3 is TGTGCCAGCAGCTGGGACAGGGGGAGAGATGAAAAACTGTTTTTT.

The chain combines TRBV14 with TRBJ1-5; 7 nucleotides match TRBD1. Per the germline V gene, CDR1 is SGHDN and CDR2 is FVKESK. Losses at the gene ends were 3 bases for V and 6 bases for J; bases not matched to a gene: 2. There are 13 residues in the CDR3. The CDR3 sequence: CASSQTGSQPQHF. CDR3 in DNA: TGTGCCAGCAGCCAGACAGGGAGTCAGCCCCAGCATTTT.

This chain's CDR3 is CASSPRGGSGTGTYEQYF. The CDR3 coding sequence is TGTGCCAGCAGCCCCAGAGGAGGATCCGGGACAGGCACCTACGAGCAGTACTTC. J is TRBJ2-7 and V is TRBV4-2, with 8 bases identical to TRBD1. Trimming took 4 bases from V and 2 from J; bases not matched to a gene: 16. CDR1 and CDR2 (germline): LGHNA, YNFKEQ. The CDR3 has 18 residues.

The rearrangement joins TRBV12-3 or TRBV12-4 to TRBJ1-1; D possibly corresponds to TRBD1 (6 bases). Trimming stripped 6 bases from V and 8 bases from J, with 13 bases between. This CDR3 spans 12 amino acids. This CDR3 is CASSRTDHEAFF. As DNA, the CDR3 is TGTGCCAGCAGCCGGACAGACCACGAAGCTTTCTTT.

The chain has TRBV9 and TRBJ2-7; 9 positions agree with TRBD1. CDR1 is SGDLS and CDR2 is YYNGEE in the germline V gene. The V and J ends lost 0 bases and 3 bases, in that order; junction bases with no gene match: 4. The CDR3 is made up of 15 amino acids. In DNA, the CDR3 is TGTGCCAGCAGCGTAGACCCGGGACAGGGCTACGAGCAGTACTTC. Amino acid sequence: CASSVDPGQGYEQYF.

The rearrangement uses TRBV5-4 and TRBJ1-1, with D unclear. The CDR3 contains 20 residues. The germline CDR1 and CDR2 sequences are SGHNT and YYREEE (reference sequence). The V and J ends lost 4 bases and 2 bases respectively, with 30 bases between them. This CDR3 reads CASSPVKVALAELQNTEAFF. The CDR3, as DNA: TGTGCCAGCAGCCCGGTAAAAGTCGCGCTGGCGGAACTTCAAAACACTGAAGCTTTCTTT.